The rows below give T cell receptor beta chains drawn from one sample of a study of blood T cell repertoires in COVID-19. Sequencing used immunoSEQ multiplex PCR; TCRdb keeps in-frame clones, though not all of them. The sample yields 15,000 to 20,000 clones, around 82% seen once. Sequencing was performed on peripheral blood. These receptors were collected from a middle-aged man with active or convalescent COVID-19. CDR3s leave out the opening cysteine and the closing phenylalanine or tryptophan.

V,J,length,CDR3
TRBV27,TRBJ1-3,13,ASSLEGTSGNTIY
TRBV27,TRBJ2-1,13,ASSPTGPIYNEQF
TRBV19,TRBJ2-1,12,ASIPRGKRDEQF
TRBV15,TRBJ2-7,14,ATSRVAGTGGNEQY
TRBV5-6,TRBJ2-1,15,ASSLDGQGALYNEQF
TRBV7-2,TRBJ1-2,15,ASSFSGQGAINYGYT
TRBV9,TRBJ2-5,15,ASSVTGTSGGSETQY
TRBV24-1,TRBJ2-3,15,ATSDLRGGGLRVTQY
TRBV3-1/TRBV3-2,TRBJ1-2,11,ASSPRQGYGYT
TRBV7-9,TRBJ1-4,11,AGGTATNEKLF
TRBV9,TRBJ1-1,15,ASSVAGTGLVDPEAF
TRBV5-1,TRBJ2-2,14,ASSLAAGDYTGELF
TRBV12-5,TRBJ2-2,11,ASGLEQAGELF
TRBV7-2,TRBJ1-3,11,ASSRDVGGAIY
TRBV4-1,TRBJ1-1,13,ASSPHTRLNTEAF
TRBV7-6,TRBJ2-3,15,ASSLRGLSYSTDTQY
TRBV19,TRBJ1-2,15,ASSYILGTGMWDGYT
TRBV11-2,TRBJ1-6,11,ASSPSGITALH
TRBV11-2,TRBJ1-5,12,ASSPNAGYQPQH
TRBV2,TRBJ1-2,11,ASSEPDNYGYT
TRBV14,TRBJ2-2,17,ASSQGTSGGVRDTGELF
TRBV10-3,TRBJ1-4,13,AISRQGGTNEKLF
TRBV5-6,TRBJ2-3,11,ASSLGSGDTQY
TRBV7-9,TRBJ1-2,11,ASSFTPNYGYT
TRBV15,TRBJ1-1,13,ATSRPGQGQTEAF